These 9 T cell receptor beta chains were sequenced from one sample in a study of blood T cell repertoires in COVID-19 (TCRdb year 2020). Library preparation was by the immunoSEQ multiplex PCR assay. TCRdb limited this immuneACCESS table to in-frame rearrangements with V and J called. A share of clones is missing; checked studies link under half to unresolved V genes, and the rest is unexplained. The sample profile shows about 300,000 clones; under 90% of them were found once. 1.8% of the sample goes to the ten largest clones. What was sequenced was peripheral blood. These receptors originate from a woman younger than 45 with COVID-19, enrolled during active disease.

CDR3 DNA: TGTGCCAGTAGTCAGGATCGTCAAGAGACCCAGTACTTC. This sequence encodes CASSQDRQETQYF. The rearrangement joins TRBV19 to TRBJ2-5; no clear D. Trimming left V 5 bases short and J 2 bases short, with 9 bases between. Germline-derived CDR1 and CDR2 are LNHDA and SQIVND (reference sequence). CDR3 size: 13 residues.

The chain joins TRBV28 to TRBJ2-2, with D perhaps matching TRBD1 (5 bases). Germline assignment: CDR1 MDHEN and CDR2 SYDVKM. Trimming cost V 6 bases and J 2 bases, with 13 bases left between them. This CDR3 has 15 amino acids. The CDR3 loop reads CASSSRDRNTGELFF. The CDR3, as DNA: TGTGCCAGCAGCTCCAGAGACAGAAACACCGGGGAGCTGTTTTTT.

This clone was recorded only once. CDR3 DNA sequence: TGTGCCAGCTCACCACGTCAACACAGGGCAAGTGGCTACACCTTC. Its protein product is CASSPRQHRASGYTF. The chain recombines TRBV18 with TRBJ1-2; TRBD1 might be the D (6 bases). This CDR3 has 15 residues. Trimming took 1 base from V and 7 from J, leaving 16 bases between them. The germline V gene has CDR1 KGHSH and CDR2 LQKENI.

CDR3 nucleotides: TGTGCCAGCAGCTTAGACAGGCCCACTGAAGCTTTCTTT. It encodes CASSLDRPTEAFF. The chain employs TRBV11-3 and TRBJ1-1; D remains unclear. Between the trimmed V and J ends, which lost 0 bases and 4 bases, there was a span of 6 bases. This CDR3 is 13 amino acids long. The germline V gene has CDR1 SGHNT and CDR2 YENEEA.

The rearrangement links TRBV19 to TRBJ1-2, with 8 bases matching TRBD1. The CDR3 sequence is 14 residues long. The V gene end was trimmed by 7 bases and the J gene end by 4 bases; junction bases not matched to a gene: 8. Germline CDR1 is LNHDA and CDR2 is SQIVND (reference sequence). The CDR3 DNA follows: TGTGCCAGTACCCCTACAGGGGGAAGCTATGGCTACACCTTC. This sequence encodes CASTPTGGSYGYTF.

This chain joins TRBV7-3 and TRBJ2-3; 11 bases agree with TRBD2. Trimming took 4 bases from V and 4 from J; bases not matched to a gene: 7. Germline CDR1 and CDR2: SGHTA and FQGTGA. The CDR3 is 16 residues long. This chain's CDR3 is CASSYLAGGPSDTQYF. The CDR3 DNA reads TGTGCCAGCAGCTACTTAGCGGGGGGGCCTTCAGATACGCAGTATTTT.

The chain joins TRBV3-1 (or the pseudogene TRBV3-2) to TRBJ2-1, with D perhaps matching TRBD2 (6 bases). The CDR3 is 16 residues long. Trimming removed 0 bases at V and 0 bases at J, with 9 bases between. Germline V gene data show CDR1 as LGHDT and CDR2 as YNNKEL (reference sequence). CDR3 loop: CASSQDGGSSYNEQFF. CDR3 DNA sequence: TGTGCCAGCAGCCAAGACGGAGGGAGCTCCTACAATGAGCAGTTCTTC.

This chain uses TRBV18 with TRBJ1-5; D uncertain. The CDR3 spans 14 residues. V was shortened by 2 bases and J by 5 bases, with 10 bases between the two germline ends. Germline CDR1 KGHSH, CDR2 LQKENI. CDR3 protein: CASSPMAGDQPQHF. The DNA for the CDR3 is TGTGCCAGCTCACCAATGGCAGGCGATCAGCCCCAGCATTTT.

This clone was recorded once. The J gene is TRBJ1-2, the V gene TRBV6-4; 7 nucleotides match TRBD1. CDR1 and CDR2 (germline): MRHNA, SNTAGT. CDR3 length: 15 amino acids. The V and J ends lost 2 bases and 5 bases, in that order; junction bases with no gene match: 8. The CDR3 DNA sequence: TGTGCCAGCAGTGACACCCGGACAGGCCATTATGGCTACACCTTC. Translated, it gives CASSDTRTGHYGYTF.